This TCR beta chain is drawn from a study of human T cells and chemical hapten exposure. Time point reported: patch test 1, 2 weeks after DPC sensitization. The treatment: therapeutic diphenylcyclopropenone sensitization with weekly scalp DPC. This clonotype appeared many times. TCRdb reprocessed the RACE reads with MiXCR, giving one entry per CDR3 protein. The data contain about 90,000 distinct CDR3 sequences, over 9.5% of them singletons. This CDR3 is 15 amino acids long. V was clipped by 2 bases and J by 1 base, with 11 bases between them. In germline, CDR1 is MDHEN, CDR2 SYDVKM. The origin of this receptor is a man aged 40-49 years with alopecia areata. Some clones in this sample may be carry-over from other donors' samples. The chain joins TRBV28 to TRBJ1-1; no clear D gene. Here the sequenced sample was whole blood, taken in connection with sensitization to the hapten diphenylcyclopropenone (DPC). The CDR3 nucleotides read TGTGCCAGCAGTTTAGGATCGCCCTGGAACACTGAAGCTTTCTTT. Its protein product is CASSLGSPWNTEAFF. Full variable domain (remainder filled in from reference TRBV28 and TRBJ1-1): DVKVTQSSRYLVKRTGEKVFLECVQDMDHENMFWYRQDPGLGLRLIYFSYDVKMKEKGDIPEGYSVSREKKERFSLILESASTNQTSMYLCASSLGSPWNTEAFFGQGTRLTVV.